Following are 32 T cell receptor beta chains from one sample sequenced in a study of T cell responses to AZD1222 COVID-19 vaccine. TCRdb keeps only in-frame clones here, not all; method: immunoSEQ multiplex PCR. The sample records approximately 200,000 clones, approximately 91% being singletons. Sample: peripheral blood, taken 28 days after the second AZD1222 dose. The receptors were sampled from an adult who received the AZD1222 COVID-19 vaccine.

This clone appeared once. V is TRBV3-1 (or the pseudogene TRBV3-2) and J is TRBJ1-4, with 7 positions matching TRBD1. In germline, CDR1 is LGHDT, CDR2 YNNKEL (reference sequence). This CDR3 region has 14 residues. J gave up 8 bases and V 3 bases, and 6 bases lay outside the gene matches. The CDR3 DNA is TGTGCCAGCAGCCATAGGGGGCAGGGAGAAAAACTGTTTTTT. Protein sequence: CASSHRGQGEKLFF.

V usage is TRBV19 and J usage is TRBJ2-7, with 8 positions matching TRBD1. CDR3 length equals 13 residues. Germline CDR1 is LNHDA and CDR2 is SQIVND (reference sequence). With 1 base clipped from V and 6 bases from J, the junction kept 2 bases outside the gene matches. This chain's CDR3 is CASSIVTGGEQYF. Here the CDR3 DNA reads TGTGCCAGTAGTATAGTAACAGGGGGCGAGCAGTACTTC. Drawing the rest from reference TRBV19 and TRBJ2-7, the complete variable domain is DGGITQSPKYLFRKEGQNVTLSCEQNLNHDAMYWYRQDPGQGLRLIYYSQIVNDFQKGDIAEGYSVSREKKESFPLTVTSAQKNPTAFYLCASSIVTGGEQYFGPGTRLTVT.

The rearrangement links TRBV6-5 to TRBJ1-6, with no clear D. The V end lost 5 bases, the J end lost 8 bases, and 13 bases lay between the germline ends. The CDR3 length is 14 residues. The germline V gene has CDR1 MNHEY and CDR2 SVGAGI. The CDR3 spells CASSPPANHSPLHF. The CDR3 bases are TGTGCCAGCAGTCCACCGGCAAATCATTCACCCCTCCACTTT.

CDR3 DNA: TGTGCCAGCAGTTTCCATCCCTTGTTGGGCCCCTACGAGCAGTACTTC. Its protein is CASSFHPLLGPYEQYF. The chain links TRBV28 to TRBJ2-7; D not certain. The CDR3 sequence is 16 residues long. V was pared by 3 bases and J by 2 bases, with 17 bases between. The germline V gene encodes CDR1 MDHEN and CDR2 SYDVKM. Using reference TRBV28 and TRBJ2-7 for the parts outside the CDR3, the full variable domain is DVKVTQSSRYLVKRTGEKVFLECVQDMDHENMFWYRQDPGLGLRLIYFSYDVKMKEKGDIPEGYSVSREKKERFSLILESASTNQTSMYLCASSFHPLLGPYEQYFGPGTRLTVT.

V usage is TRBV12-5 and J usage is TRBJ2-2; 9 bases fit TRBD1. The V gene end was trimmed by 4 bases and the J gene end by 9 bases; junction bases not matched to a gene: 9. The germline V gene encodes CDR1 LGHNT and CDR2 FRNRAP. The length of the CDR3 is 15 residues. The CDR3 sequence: CASGWGTGNSWELFF. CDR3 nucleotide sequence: TGTGCTAGTGGTTGGGGGACAGGGAATTCCTGGGAGCTGTTTTTT.

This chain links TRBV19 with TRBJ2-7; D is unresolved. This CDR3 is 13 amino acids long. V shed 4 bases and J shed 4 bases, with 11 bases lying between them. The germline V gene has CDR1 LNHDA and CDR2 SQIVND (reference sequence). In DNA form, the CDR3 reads TGTGCCAGTAGTAGGGCGATGGGGTACGAGCAGTACTTC. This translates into CASSRAMGYEQYF.

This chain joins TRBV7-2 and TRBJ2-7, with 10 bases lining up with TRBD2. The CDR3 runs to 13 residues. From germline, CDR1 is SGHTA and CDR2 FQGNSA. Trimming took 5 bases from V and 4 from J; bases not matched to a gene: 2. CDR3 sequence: CASSRSGRYEQYF. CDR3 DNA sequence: TGTGCCAGCAGCCGTAGCGGGAGGTACGAGCAGTACTTC.

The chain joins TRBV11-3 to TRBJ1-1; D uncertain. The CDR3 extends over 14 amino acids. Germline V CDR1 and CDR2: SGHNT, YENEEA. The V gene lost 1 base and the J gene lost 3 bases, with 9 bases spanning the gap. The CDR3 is CASSLGGEYTEAFF. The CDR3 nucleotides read TGTGCCAGCAGCTTAGGTGGGGAGTACACTGAAGCTTTCTTT.

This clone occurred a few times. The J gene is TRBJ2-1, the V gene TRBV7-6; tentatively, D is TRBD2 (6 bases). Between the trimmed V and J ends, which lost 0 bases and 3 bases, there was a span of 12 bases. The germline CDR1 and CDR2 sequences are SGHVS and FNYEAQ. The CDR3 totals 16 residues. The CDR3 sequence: CASSLARGIGYNEQFF. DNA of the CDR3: TGTGCCAGCAGCTTAGCGCGCGGGATCGGCTACAATGAGCAGTTCTTC.

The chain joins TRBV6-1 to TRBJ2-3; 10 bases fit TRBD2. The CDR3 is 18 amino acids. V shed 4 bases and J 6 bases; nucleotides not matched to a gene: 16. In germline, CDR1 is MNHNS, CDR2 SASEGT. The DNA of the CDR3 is TGTGCCAGCAGTGTTTCCCTATTAGCGGGAGGAGGGTTCGATACGCAGTATTTT. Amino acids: CASSVSLLAGGGFDTQYF.

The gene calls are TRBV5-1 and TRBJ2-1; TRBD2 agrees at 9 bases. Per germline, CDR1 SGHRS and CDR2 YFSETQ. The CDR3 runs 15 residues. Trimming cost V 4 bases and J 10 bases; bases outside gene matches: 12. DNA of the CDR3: TGCGCCAGCAGCCCCTCTAGCGGGATACCAAGAGAGCAGTTCTTC. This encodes CASSPSSGIPREQFF.

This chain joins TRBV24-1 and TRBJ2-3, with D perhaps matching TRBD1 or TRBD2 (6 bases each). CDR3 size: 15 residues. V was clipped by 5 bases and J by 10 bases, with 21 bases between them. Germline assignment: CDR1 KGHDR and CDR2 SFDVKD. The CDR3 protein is CATSAQGGTSSAQYF. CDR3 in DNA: TGTGCCACCAGTGCCCAAGGGGGTACTAGCTCTGCGCAGTATTTT.

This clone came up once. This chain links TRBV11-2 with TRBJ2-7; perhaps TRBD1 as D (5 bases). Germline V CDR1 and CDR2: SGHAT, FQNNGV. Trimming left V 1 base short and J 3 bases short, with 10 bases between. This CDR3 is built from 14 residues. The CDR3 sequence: CASSLGLGRYEQYF. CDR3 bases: TGTGCCAGCAGCTTAGGACTGGGGCGCTACGAGCAGTACTTC.

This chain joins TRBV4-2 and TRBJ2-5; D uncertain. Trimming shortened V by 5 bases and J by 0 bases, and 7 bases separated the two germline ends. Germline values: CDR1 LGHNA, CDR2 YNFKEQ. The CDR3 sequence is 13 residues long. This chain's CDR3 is CASSMSNQETQYF. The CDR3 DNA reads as TGTGCCAGCAGCATGTCCAACCAAGAGACCCAGTACTTC.

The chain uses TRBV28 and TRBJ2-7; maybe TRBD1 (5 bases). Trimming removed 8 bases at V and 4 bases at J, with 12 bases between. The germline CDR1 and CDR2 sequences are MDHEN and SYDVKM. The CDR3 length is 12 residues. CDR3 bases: TGTGCCAGCGGTTACCAGGGATACGAGCAGTACTTC. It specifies CASGYQGYEQYF.

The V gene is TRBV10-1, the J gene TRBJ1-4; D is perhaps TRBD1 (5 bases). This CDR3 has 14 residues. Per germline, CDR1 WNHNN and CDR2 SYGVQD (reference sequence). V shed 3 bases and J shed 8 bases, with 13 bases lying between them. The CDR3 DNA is TGCGCCAGCAGTGACGGGGGACCCAGGGAAAAACTGTTTTTT. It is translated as CASSDGGPREKLFF.

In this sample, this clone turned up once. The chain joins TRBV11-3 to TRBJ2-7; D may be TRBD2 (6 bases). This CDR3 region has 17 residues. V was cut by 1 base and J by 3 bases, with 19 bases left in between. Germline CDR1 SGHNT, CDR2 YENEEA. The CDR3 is CASSLGSGGGLNYEQYF. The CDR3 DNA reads TGTGCCAGCAGCTTAGGGTCCGGGGGAGGACTCAACTACGAGCAGTACTTC.

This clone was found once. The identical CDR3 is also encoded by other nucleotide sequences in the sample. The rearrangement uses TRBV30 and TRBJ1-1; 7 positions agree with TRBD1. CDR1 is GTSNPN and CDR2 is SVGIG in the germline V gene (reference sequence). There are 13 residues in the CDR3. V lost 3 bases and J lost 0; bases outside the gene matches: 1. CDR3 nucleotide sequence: TGTGCCTGGAGACAGGGGATGAACACTGAAGCTTTCTTT. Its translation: CAWRQGMNTEAFF.

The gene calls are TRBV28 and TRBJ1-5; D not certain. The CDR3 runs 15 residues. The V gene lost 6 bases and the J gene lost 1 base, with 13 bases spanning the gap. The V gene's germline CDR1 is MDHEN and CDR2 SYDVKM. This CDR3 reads CASRGFGISNQPQHF. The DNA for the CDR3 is TGTGCCAGCAGGGGCTTCGGGATAAGCAATCAGCCCCAGCATTTT.

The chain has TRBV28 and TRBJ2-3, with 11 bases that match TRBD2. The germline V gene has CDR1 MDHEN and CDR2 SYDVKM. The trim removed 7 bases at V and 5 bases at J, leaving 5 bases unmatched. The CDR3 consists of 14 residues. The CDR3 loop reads CASKKGLAGDTQYF. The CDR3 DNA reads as TGTGCCAGCAAGAAAGGACTAGCGGGAGATACGCAGTATTTT.

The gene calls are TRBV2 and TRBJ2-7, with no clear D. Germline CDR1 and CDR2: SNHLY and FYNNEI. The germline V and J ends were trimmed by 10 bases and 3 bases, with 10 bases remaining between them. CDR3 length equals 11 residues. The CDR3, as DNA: TGTGCCACCCTGCTGGGCTACGAGCAGTACTTC. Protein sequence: CATLLGYEQYF.

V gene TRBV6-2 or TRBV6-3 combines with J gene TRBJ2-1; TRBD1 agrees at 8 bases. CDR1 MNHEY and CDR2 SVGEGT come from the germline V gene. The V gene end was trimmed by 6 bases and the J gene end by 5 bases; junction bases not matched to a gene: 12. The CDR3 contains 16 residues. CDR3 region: CASSALAETGDNEQFF. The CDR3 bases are TGTGCCAGCAGCGCGCTCGCGGAGACAGGGGACAATGAGCAGTTCTTC.

CDR3 amino acids: CASSLTGGGTEAFF. DNA for the CDR3: TGTGCCAGCAGCCTGACAGGGGGAGGGACTGAAGCTTTCTTT. The chain uses TRBV11-2 and TRBJ1-1, with 9 bases that match TRBD1. After removal of 5 bases from V and 5 bases from J, the junction contained 6 bases not matched to a gene. The germline V gene encodes CDR1 SGHAT and CDR2 FQNNGV. The CDR3 is made up of 14 amino acids.

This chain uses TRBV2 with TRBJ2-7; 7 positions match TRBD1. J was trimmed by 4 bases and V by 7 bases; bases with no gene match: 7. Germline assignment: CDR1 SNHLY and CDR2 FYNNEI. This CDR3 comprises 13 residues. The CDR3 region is CASTEGRGYEQYF. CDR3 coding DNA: TGTGCCAGCACCGAGGGCAGGGGGTACGAGCAGTACTTC.

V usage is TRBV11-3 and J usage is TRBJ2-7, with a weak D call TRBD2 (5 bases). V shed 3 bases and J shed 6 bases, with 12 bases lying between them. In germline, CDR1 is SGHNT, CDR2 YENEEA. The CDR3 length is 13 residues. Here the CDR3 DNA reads TGTGCCAGCAGCTTTCGGACTTCGCCCGAGCAGTACTTC. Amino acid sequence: CASSFRTSPEQYF. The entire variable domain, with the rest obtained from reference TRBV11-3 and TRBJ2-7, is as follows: EAGVVQSPRYKIIEKKQPVAFWCNPISGHNTLYWYLQNLGQGPELLIRYENEEAVDDSQLPKDRFSAERLKGVDSTLKIQPAELGDSAVYLCASSFRTSPEQYFGPGTRLTVT.

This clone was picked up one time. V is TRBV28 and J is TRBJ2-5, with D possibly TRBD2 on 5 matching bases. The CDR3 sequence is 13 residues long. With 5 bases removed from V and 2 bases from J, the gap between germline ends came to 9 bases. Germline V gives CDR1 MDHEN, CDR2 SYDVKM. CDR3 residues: CASSKLEQETQYF. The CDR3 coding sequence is TGTGCCAGCAGTAAACTAGAACAAGAGACCCAGTACTTC.

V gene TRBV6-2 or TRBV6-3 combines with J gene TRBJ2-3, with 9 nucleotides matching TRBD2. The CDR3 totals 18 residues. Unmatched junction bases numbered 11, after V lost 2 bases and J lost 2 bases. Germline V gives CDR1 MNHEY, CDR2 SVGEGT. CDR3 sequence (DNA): TGTGCCAGCAGTTACAAGAGCGGGAGGCCACAACTCACAGATACGCAGTATTTT. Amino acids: CASSYKSGRPQLTDTQYF.

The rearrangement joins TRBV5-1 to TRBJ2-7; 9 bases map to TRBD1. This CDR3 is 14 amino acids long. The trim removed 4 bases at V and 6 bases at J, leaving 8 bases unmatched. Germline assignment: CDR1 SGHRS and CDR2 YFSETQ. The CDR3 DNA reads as TGCGCCAGCAGCGAACAGGGGGCTGGCGGCGAGCAGTACTTC. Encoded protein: CASSEQGAGGEQYF.

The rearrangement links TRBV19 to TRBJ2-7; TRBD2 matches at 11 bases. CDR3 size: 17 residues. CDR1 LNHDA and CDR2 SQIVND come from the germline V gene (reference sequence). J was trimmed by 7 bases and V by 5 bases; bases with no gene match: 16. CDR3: CASSRLAGGFSSEEQYF. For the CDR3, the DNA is TGTGCCAGTAGTCGGCTAGCGGGAGGATTTAGTTCTGAAGAGCAGTACTTC.

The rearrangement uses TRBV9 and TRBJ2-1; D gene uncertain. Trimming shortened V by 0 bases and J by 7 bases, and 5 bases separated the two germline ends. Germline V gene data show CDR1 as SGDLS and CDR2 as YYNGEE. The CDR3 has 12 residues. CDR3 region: CASSVDANEQFF. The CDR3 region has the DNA TGTGCCAGCAGCGTAGATGCAAATGAGCAGTTCTTC. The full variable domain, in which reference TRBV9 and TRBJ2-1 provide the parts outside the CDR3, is DSGVTQTPKHLITATGQRVTLRCSPRSGDLSVYWYQQSLDQGLQFLIQYYNGEERAKGNILERFSAQQFPDLHSELNLSSLELGDSALYFCASSVDANEQFFGPGTRLTVL.

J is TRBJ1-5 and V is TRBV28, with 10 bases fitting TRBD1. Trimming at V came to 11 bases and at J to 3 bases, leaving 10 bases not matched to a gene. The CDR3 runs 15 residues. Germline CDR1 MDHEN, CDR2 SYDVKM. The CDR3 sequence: CAGSRQGAYNQPQHF. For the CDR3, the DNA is TGTGCCGGGTCCAGACAGGGGGCATACAATCAGCCCCAGCATTTT.

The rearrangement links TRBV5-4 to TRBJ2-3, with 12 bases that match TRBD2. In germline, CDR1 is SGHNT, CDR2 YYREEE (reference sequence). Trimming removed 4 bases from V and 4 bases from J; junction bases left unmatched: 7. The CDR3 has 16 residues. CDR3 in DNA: TGTGCCAGCAGCCTTTCTAGCGGGAGGGCCGCAGATACGCAGTATTTT. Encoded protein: CASSLSSGRAADTQYF.